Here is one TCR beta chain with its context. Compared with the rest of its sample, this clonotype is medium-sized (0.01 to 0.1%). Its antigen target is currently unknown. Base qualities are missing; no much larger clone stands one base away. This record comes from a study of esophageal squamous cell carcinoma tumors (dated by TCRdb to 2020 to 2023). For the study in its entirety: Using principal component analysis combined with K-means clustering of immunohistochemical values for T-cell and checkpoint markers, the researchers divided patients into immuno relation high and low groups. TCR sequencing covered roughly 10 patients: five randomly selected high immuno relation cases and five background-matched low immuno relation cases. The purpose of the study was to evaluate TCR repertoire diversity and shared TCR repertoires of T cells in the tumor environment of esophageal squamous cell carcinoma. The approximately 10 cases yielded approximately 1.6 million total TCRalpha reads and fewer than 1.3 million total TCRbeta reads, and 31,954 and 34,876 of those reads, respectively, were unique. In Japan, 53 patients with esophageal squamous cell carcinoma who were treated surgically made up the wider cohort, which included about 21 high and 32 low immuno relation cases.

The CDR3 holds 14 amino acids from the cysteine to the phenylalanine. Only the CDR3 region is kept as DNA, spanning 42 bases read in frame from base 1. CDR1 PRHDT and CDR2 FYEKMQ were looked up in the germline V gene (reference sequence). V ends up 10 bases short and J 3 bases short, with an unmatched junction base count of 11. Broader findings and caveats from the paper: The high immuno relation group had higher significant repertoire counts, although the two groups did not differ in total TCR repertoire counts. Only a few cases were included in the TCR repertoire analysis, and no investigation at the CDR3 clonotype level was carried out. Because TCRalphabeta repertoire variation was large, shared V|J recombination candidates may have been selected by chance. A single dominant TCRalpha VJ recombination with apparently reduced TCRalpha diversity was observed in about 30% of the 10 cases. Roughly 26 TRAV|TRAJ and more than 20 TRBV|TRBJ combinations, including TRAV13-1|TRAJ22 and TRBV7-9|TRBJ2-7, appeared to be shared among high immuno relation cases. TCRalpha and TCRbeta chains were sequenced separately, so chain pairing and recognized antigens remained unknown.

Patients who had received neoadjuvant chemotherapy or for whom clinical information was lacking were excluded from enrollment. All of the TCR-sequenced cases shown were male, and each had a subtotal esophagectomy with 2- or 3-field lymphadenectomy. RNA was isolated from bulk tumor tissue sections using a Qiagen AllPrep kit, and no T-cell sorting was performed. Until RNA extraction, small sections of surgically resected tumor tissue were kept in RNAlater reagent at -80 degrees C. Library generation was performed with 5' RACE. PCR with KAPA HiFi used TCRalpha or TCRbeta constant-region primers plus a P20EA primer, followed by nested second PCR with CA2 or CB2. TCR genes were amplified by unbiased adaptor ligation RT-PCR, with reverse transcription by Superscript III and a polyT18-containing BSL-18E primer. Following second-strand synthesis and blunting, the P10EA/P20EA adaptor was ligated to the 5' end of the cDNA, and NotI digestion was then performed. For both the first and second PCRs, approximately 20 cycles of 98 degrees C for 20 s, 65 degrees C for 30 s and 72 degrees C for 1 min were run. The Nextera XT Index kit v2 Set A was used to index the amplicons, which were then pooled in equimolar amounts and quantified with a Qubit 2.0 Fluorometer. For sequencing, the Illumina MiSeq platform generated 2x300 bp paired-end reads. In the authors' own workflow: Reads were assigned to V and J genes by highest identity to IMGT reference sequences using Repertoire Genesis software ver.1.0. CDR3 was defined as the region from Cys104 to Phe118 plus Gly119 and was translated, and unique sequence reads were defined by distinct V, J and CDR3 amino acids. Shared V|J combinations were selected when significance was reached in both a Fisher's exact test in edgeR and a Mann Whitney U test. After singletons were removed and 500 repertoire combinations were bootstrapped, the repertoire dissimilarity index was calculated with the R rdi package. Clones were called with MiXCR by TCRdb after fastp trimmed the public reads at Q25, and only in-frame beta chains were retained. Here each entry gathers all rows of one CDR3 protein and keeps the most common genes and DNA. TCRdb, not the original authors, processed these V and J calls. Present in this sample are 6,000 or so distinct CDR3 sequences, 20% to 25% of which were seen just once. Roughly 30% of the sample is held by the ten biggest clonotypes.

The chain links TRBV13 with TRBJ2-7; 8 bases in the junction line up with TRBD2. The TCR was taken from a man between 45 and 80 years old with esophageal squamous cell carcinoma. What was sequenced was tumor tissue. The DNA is TGTGCCACCTCGAGGAGCGGGAGTAGCTACGAGCAGTACTTC. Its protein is CATSRSGSSYEQYF.